This T cell receptor (beta chain) appears in the sequencing data of a study of HIV-infected patients and healthy controls. Whole-study findings and limits: Healthy control repertoires had roughly threefold more distinct CDR3s than untreated HIV+ repertoires, and higher Shannon diversity. Comparisons were complicated because patients and controls had unequal numbers of distinct sequences.

The CDR3 runs 15 residues. Deletions cut 6 bases from V and 1 base from J, with 14 bases between. Germline CDR1 and CDR2: SEHNR and FQNEAQ (reference sequence). The repertoire came from unfractionated whole blood and reflected all unsorted peripheral T cells. In its sample, this clonotype was seen many times. Antigen unknown. cDNA was made from approximately 0.55 ug RNA using alpha and beta constant primers. Each of the alpha and beta chains got its own library through chain-specific third strand synthesis with indices. TCRdb redid the calling of the 5' RACE reads with MiXCR, one entry per CDR3 protein. The sample yields about 16,000 distinct CDR3 sequences, under 9.5% seen once.

What was sequenced was blood. The chain combines TRBV7-9 with TRBJ2-3, with D perhaps matching TRBD2 (7 bases). The TCR sequence derives from an adult in good health. The CDR3 coding sequence is TGTGCCAGCAGGGGGGCTAGCGGTCGCACAGATACGCAGTATTTT. It yields the protein CASRGASGRTDTQYF.